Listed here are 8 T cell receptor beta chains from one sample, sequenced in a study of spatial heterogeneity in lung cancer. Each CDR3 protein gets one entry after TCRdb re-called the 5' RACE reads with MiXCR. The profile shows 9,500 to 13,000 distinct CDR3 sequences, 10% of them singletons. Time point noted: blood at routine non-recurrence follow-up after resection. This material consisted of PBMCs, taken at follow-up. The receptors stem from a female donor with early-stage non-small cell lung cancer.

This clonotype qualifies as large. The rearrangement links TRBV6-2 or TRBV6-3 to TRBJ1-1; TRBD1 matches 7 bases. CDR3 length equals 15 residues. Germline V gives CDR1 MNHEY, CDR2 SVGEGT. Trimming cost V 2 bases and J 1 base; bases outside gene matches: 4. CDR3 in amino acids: CASSYSQGGNTEAFF. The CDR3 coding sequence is TGTGCCAGCAGTTACAGTCAGGGGGGGAACACTGAAGCTTTCTTT.

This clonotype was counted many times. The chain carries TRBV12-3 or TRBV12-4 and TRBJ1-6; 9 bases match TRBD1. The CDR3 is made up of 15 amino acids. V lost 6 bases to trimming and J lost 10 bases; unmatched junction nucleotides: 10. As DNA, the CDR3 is TGTGCCAGCAGCCAGATTACAGGGGGCGGCTCACCCCTCCACTTT. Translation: CASSQITGGGSPLHF.

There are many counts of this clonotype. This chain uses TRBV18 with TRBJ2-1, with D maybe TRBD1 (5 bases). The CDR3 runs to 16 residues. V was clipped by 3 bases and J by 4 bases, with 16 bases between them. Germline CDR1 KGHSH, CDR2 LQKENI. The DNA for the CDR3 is TGTGCCAGCTCACCTCGAAGCCATAGGACATACAATGAGCAGTTCTTC. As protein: CASSPRSHRTYNEQFF.

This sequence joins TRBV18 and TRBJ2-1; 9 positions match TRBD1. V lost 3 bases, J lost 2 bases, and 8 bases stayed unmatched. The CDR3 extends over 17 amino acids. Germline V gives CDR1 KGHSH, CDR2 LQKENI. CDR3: CASSPSAGQGPYNEQFF. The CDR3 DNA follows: TGTGCCAGCTCACCTTCCGCGGGACAGGGTCCCTACAATGAGCAGTTCTTC.

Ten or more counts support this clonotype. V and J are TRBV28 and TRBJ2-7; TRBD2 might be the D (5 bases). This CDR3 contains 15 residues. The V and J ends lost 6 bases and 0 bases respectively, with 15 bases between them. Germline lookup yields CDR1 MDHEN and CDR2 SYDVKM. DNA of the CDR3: TGTGCCAGCAGCGGACCGAGCGGAGTCTCCTACGAGCAGTACTTC. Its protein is CASSGPSGVSYEQYF.

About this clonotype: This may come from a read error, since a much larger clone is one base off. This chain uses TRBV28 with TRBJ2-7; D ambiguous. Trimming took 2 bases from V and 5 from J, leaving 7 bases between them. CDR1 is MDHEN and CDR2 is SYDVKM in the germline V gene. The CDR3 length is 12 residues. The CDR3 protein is CASSLPGHEQYF. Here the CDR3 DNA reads TGTGCCAGCAGTTTACCCGGTCACGAGCAGTACTTC.

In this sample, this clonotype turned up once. The CDR3 here is CASNEDRGVNEQFF. The CDR3 DNA reads as TGTGCCAGCAATGAGGACAGGGGAGTCAATGAGCAGTTCTTC. The V and J genes are TRBV7-2 and TRBJ2-1; TRBD1 aligns across 9 bases. Unmatched junction bases numbered 7, after V lost 7 bases and J lost 6 bases. Germline V gene data show CDR1 as SGHTA and CDR2 as FQGNSA. This CDR3 spans 14 amino acids.

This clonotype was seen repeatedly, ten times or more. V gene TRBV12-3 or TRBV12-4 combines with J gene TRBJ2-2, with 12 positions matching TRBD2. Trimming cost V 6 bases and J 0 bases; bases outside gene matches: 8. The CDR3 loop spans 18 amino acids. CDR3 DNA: TGTGCCAGCAGGAGACTAGCGGGAGCAAGCACGAACACCGGGGAGCTGTTTTTT. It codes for CASRRLAGASTNTGELFF.